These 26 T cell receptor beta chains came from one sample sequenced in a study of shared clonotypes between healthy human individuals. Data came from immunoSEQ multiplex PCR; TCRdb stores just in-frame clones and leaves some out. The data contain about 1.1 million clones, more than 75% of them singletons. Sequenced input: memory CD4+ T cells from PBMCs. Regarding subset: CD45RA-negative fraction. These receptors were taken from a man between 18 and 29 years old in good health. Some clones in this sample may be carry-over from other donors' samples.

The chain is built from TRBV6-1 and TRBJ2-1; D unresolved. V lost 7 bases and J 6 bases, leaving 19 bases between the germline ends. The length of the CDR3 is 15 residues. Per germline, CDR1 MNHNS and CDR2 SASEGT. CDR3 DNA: TGTGCCAGCACCCGGTGGCGAGACGCTTCCAATGAGCAGTTCTTC. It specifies CASTRWRDASNEQFF.

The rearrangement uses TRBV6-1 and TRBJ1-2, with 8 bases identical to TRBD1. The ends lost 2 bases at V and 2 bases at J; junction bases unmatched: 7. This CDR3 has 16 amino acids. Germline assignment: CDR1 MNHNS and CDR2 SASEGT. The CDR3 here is CASSERGQEGNYGYTF. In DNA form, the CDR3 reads TGTGCCAGCAGTGAACGGGGACAGGAAGGGAACTATGGCTACACCTTC.

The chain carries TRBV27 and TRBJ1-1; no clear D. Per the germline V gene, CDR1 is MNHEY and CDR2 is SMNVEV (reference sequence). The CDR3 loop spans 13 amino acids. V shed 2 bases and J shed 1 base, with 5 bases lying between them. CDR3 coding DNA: TGTGCCAGCAGTTTAAAGAAGAACACTGAAGCTTTCTTT. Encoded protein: CASSLKKNTEAFF.

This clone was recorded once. CDR3 DNA sequence: TGTGCCAGCACCCCAGCGGTCCAAGAGACCCAGTACTTC. It encodes CASTPAVQETQYF. The chain employs TRBV6-5 and TRBJ2-5; D possibly corresponds to TRBD2 (5 bases). The CDR3 is 13 amino acids. Germline V gene lookup returns CDR1 MNHEY and CDR2 SVGAGI. V was cut by 7 bases and J by 1 base, with 10 bases left in between.

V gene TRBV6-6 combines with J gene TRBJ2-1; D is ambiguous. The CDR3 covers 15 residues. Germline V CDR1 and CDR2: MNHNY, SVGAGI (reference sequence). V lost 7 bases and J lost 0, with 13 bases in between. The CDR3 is CASTNVYSSYNEQFF. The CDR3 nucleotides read TGTGCCAGCACAAACGTCTACAGCTCCTACAATGAGCAGTTCTTC.

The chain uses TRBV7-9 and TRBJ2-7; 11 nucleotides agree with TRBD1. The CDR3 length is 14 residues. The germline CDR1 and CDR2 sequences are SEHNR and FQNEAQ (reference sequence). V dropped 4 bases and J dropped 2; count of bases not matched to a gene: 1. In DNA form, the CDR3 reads TGTGCCAGCAGCTGGGGACAGGGGGCCTACGAGCAGTACTTC. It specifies CASSWGQGAYEQYF.

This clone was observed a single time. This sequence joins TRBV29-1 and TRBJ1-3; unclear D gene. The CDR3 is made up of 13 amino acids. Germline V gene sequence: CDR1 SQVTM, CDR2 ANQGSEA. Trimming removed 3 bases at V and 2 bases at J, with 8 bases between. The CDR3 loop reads CSVEPGTGNTIYF. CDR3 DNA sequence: TGCAGCGTTGAGCCCGGGACTGGAAACACCATATATTTT.

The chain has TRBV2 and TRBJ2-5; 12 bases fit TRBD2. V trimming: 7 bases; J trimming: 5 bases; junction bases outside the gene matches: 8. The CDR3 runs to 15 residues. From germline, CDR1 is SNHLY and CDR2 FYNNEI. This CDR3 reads CASKETSGSGETQYF. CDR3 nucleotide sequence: TGTGCCAGCAAGGAGACTAGCGGGAGCGGGGAGACCCAGTACTTC. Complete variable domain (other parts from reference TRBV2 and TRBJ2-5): EPEVTQTPSHQVTQMGQEVILRCVPISNHLYFYWYRQILGQKVEFLVSFYNNEISEKSEIFDDQFSVERPDGSNFTLKIRSTKLEDSAMYFCASKETSGSGETQYFGPGTRLLVL.

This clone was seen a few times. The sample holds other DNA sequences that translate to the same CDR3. The DNA for the CDR3 is TGTGCCAGCAGCTTAGCAGGCAGGAACACTGAAGCTTTCTTT. Translation gives CASSLAGRNTEAFF. The chain recombines TRBV7-2 with TRBJ1-1, with D unclear. This CDR3 contains 14 residues. CDR1 and CDR2 (germline): SGHTA, FQGNSA. Trimming took off 0 bases at V and 1 base at J, with 6 bases between the two ends.

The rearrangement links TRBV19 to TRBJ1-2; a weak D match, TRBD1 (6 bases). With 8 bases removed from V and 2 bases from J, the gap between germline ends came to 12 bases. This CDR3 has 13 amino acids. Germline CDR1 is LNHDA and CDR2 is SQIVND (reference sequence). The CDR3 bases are TGTGCCAGTGCCGACAGGAGGAACTATGGCTACACCTTC. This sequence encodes CASADRRNYGYTF.

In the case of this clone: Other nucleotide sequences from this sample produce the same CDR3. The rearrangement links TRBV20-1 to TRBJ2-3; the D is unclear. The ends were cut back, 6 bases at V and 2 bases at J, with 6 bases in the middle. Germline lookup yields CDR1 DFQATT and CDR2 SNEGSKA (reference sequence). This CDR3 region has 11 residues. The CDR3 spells CSASSTDTQYF. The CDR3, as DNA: TGCAGTGCAAGTTCCACAGATACGCAGTATTTT.

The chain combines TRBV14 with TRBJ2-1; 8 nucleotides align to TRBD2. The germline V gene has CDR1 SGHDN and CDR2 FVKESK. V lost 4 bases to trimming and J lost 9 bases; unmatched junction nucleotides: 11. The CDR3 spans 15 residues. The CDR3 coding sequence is TGTGCCAGCAGCCGCCTGGGTAGCGGGACTCCTGAGCAGTTCTTC. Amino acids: CASSRLGSGTPEQFF.

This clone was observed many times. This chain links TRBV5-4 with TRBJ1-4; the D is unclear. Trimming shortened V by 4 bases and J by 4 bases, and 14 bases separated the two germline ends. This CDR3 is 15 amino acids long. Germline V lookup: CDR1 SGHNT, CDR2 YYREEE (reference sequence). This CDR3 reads CASSRDVGLNEKLFF. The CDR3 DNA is TGTGCCAGCAGCAGGGATGTCGGGCTTAATGAAAAACTGTTTTTT.

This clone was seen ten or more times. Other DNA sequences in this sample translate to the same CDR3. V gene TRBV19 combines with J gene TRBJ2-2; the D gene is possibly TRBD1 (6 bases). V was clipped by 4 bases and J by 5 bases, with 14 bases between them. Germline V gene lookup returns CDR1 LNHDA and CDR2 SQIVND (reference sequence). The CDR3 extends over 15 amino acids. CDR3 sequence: CASSTPGQGTGELFF. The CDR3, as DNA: TGTGCCAGTAGTACCCCGGGACAAGGAACCGGGGAGCTGTTTTTT.

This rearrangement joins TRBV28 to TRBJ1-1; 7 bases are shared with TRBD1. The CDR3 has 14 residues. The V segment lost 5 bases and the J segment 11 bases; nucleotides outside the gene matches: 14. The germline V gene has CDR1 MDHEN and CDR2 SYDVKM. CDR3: CASSTGQGVLVAFF. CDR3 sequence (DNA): TGTGCCAGCAGTACCGGGCAGGGGGTATTAGTGGCTTTCTTT.

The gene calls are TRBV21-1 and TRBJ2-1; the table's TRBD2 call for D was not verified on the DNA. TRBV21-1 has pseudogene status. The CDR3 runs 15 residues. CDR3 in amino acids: CASSKERVRYNEQFF. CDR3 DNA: TGTGCCAGCAGCAAAGAGCGGGTAAGGTACAATGAGCAGTTCTTC.

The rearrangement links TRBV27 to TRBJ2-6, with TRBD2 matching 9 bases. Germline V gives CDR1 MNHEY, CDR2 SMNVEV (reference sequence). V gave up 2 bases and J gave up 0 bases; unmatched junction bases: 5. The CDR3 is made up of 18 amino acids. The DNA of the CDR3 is TGTGCCAGCAGTTTAATTAGCGGGAGAAGCTCTGGGGCCAACGTCCTGACTTTC. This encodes CASSLISGRSSGANVLTF.

Here the CDR3 reads CASKGTGPSYEQYF. The CDR3 DNA follows: TGTGCCAGCAAGGGGACAGGCCCTTCCTACGAGCAGTACTTC. The chain carries TRBV28 and TRBJ2-7, with 8 bases aligning to TRBD1. The germline V gene has CDR1 MDHEN and CDR2 SYDVKM. This CDR3 has 14 residues. With V trimmed by 7 bases and J by 1 base, 6 bases remained unmatched.

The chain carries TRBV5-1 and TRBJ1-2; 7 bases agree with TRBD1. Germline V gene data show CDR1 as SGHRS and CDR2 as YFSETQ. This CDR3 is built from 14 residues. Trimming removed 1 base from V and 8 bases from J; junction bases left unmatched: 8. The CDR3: CASSLTVGQFGYTF. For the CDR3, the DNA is TGCGCCAGCAGCTTGACCGTGGGACAGTTCGGCTACACCTTC.

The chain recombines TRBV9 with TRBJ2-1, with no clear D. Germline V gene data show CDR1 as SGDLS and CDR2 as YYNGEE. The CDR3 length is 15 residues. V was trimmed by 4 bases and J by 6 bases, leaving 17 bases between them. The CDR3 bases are TGTGCCAGCAGCCCGCGAGACCTTGCCCCCAATGAGCAGTTCTTC. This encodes CASSPRDLAPNEQFF.

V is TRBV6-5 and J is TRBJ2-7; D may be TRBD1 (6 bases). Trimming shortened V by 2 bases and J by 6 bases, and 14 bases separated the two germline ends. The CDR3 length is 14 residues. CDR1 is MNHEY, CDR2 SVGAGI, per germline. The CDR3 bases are TGTGCCAGCAGTTACCGCACTTCGGACAGCGAGCAGTACTTC. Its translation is CASSYRTSDSEQYF.

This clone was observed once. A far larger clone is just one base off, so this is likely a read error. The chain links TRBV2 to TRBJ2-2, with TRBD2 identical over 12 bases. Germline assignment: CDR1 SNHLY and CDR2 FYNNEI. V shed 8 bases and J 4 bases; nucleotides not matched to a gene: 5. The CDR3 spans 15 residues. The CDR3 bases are TGTGCCAGCGCCGGGACTAGCGGGTGCACCGGGGAGCTGTTTTTT. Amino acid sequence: CASAGTSGCTGELFF.

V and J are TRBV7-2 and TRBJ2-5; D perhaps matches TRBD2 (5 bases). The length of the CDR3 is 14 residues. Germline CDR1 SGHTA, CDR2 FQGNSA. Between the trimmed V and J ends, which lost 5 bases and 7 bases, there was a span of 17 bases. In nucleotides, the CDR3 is TGTGCCAGCAGCCAGGAGGCAGGTTGGGCGACCCAGTACTTC. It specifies CASSQEAGWATQYF.

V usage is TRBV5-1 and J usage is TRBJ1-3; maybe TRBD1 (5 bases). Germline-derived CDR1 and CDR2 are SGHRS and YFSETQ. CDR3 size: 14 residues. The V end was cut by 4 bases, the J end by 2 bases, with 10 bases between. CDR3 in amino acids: CASSLKGAGNTIYF. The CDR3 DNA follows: TGCGCCAGCAGCCTCAAAGGGGCTGGAAACACCATATATTTT.

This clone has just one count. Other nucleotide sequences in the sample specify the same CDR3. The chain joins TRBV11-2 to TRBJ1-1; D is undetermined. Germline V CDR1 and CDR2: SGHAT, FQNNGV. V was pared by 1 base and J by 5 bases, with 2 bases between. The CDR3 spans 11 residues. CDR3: CASSLVTEAFF. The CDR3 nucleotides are TGTGCCAGCAGCTTAGTAACTGAAGCTTTCTTT.

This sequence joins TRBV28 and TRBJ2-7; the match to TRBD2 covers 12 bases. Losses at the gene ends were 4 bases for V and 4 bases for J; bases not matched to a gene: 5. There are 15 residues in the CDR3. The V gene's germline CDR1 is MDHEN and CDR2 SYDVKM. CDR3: CASSSALAGGYEQYF. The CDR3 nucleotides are TGTGCCAGCAGTTCCGCACTAGCGGGAGGTTACGAGCAGTACTTC.